The 20 T cell receptor beta chains reported below all come from one sample, sequenced in a study of response to subunit inactivated influenza vaccine. MiXCR was run by TCRdb on the RT-PCR reads, yielding one entry per CDR3 protein. The repertoire holds roughly 500,000 distinct CDR3 sequences, with more than 15% as singletons. The material was CD4+ T cells sorted from PBMCs, obtained around 25 months after vaccination. Every receptor here comes from a man in his fifties or sixties who received an inactivated influenza vaccine.

This clonotype was observed a handful of times. The junction shows a germline mismatch at one end, possibly a read error. The chain carries TRBV7-2 and TRBJ2-1, with a tentative D call TRBD2 (7 bases). Germline V gives CDR1 SGHTA, CDR2 FQGNSA. The CDR3 loop spans 16 amino acids. The DNA for the CDR3 is TGTGTCAGCAGCCCGAGTCTGAGCGGAGGGGGGGGTGAGCAGTTCTTC. Its protein is CVSSPSLSGGGGEQFF.

This clonotype was detected a few times. The gene calls are TRBV6-5 and TRBJ1-4; TRBD1 is a possible D gene (5 bases). The CDR3 runs 18 residues. Germline V CDR1 and CDR2: MNHEY, SVGAGI. Between the trimmed V and J ends, which lost 0 bases and 1 base, there was a span of 15 bases. The CDR3 coding sequence is TGTGCCAGCAGTTACTCGGGGCCAGGCCTGGGAACTAATGAAAAACTGTTTTTT. Translating it yields CASSYSGPGLGTNEKLFF.

This clonotype was detected only a few times. The chain combines TRBV3-1 with TRBJ2-7; unclear D gene. Trimming removed 0 bases at V and 9 bases at J, with 6 bases between. This CDR3 region has 11 residues. CDR1 is LGHDT, CDR2 YNNKEL, per germline (reference sequence). The CDR3: CASSQERRQYF. The DNA for the CDR3 is TGTGCCAGCAGCCAAGAAAGGAGGCAGTACTTC.

This chain uses TRBV20-1 with TRBJ2-5; D gene uncertain. Germline loops: CDR1 DFQATT, CDR2 SNEGSKA (reference sequence). The V and J ends lost 6 bases and 4 bases respectively, with 15 bases between them. The CDR3 length is 13 residues. CDR3 nucleotide sequence: TGCAGTGCAACCGGGCCCAGGAGAGAGACCCAGTACTTC. This gives the protein CSATGPRRETQYF.

The chain links TRBV4-2 to TRBJ2-5; a weak D match, TRBD2 (7 bases). CDR3 length: 15 residues. Germline lookup yields CDR1 LGHNA and CDR2 YNFKEQ. Trimming shortened V by 4 bases and J by 4 bases, and 16 bases separated the two germline ends. CDR3 DNA: TGTGCCAGCAGCCGCCACAGGGACTATCTAGAGACCCAGTACTTC. Translation gives CASSRHRDYLETQYF.

The chain uses TRBV4-1 and TRBJ2-3; D tentatively fits TRBD1 or TRBD2 (5 bases each). This CDR3 is built from 16 residues. Trimming cost V 5 bases and J 5 bases, with 20 bases left between them. Germline V gene lookup returns CDR1 MGHRA and CDR2 YSYEKL. CDR3 loop: CASSYPPGARIDTQYF. The CDR3 bases are TGCGCCAGCAGCTATCCCCCCGGGGCAAGGATAGATACGCAGTATTTT.

The rearrangement joins TRBV28 to TRBJ2-5; D call uncertain. The V end lost 3 bases, the J end lost 6 bases, and 8 bases lay between the germline ends. The V gene's germline CDR1 is MDHEN and CDR2 SYDVKM. The length of the CDR3 is 12 residues. The chain's CDR3 is CASSFSMKTQYF. The CDR3 DNA reads TGTGCCAGCAGTTTTTCAATGAAGACCCAGTACTTC.

This clonotype was seen ten or more times. J is TRBJ2-1 and V is TRBV9; 9 bases fit TRBD1. The CDR3 length is 15 residues. Per germline, CDR1 SGDLS and CDR2 YYNGEE. Unmatched junction bases numbered 4, after V lost 2 bases and J lost 4 bases. The CDR3 region is CASSVGQGGYNEQFF. The CDR3 bases are TGTGCCAGCAGCGTGGGACAGGGAGGGTACAATGAGCAGTTCTTC.

This clonotype has only a few counts. The V gene is TRBV6-1, the J gene TRBJ2-1, with 11 bases lining up with TRBD2. Per germline, CDR1 MNHNS and CDR2 SASEGT. The V gene end was trimmed by 7 bases and the J gene end by 5 bases; junction bases not matched to a gene: 7. The CDR3 loop spans 15 amino acids. The CDR3 DNA is TGTGCCAGCAAAGTTAGCGGGGGGGTGCACAATGAGCAGTTCTTC. Translation gives CASKVSGGVHNEQFF.

Here the CDR3 DNA reads TGTGCCATCAGGGGATCCGGGGAGCTGTTTTTT. It translates to CAIRGSGELFF. V and J are TRBV10-3 and TRBJ2-2; D gene ambiguous. The CDR3 is 11 residues long. The V gene lost 6 bases and the J gene lost 6 bases, with 5 bases spanning the gap. CDR1 and CDR2 (germline): ENHRY, SYGVKD.

This clonotype came up many times. The gene calls are TRBV12-3 or TRBV12-4 and TRBJ2-4; possibly TRBD1 or TRBD2 for D (5 bases each). CDR3 length: 14 amino acids. Trimming removed 5 bases from V and 5 bases from J, with 13 bases in between. DNA of the CDR3: TGTGCCAGCAGTCTGGGACGGCTGCAAAACATTCAGTACTTC. It encodes CASSLGRLQNIQYF.

This clonotype was seen a handful of times. The chain carries TRBV29-1 and TRBJ2-1, with D maybe TRBD1 (5 bases). This CDR3 comprises 11 residues. The V end was cut by 7 bases, the J end by 5 bases, with 9 bases between. In germline, CDR1 is SQVTM, CDR2 ANQGSEA. The CDR3 nucleotides read TGCAGCGGGGGCAGGGACAATGAGCAGTTCTTC. It encodes CSGGRDNEQFF.

J is TRBJ2-1 and V is TRBV7-8; TRBD2 aligns across 10 bases. The CDR3 contains 15 residues. V lost 5 bases and J lost 7; bases outside the gene matches: 8. CDR1 is SGHVS and CDR2 is FQNEAQ in the germline V gene. In nucleotides, the CDR3 is TGTGCCAGCAGCATTAACCTAGCGGGGGATAATGAGCAGTTCTTC. Amino acid sequence: CASSINLAGDNEQFF.

The genes are TRBV20-1 and TRBJ2-1; 7 nucleotides align to TRBD2. CDR3 length: 14 residues. With V trimmed by 5 bases and J by 1 base, 5 bases remained unmatched. CDR1 and CDR2 from the germline V gene are DFQATT and SNEGSKA (reference sequence). The CDR3 DNA sequence: TGCAGTGCTGAAGAGCGGGGATCCTACAATGAGCAGTTCTTC. Amino acids: CSAEERGSYNEQFF.

This chain connects TRBV4-3 to TRBJ2-7, with unresolved D. Germline CDR1 is LGHNA and CDR2 is YSLEER. This CDR3 comprises 15 residues. The ends were cut back, 0 bases at V and 0 bases at J, with 9 bases in the middle. The CDR3 nucleotides are TGCGCCAGCAGCCAAGATCTAAGGAACTCCTACGAGCAGTACTTC. Protein sequence: CASSQDLRNSYEQYF.

This clonotype was detected only a few times. V is TRBV2 and J is TRBJ2-3; 10 bases match TRBD1. Looked up from germline, CDR1 is SNHLY and CDR2 is FYNNEI. Trimming took 0 bases from V and 3 from J; bases not matched to a gene: 12. The CDR3 runs to 19 residues. CDR3 DNA sequence: TGTGCCAGCAGTGAAGCGGTGGGACAGGGGAGGGGTGGTACAGATACGCAGTATTTT. Its translation is CASSEAVGQGRGGTDTQYF.

On this clonotype: A much larger clonotype is one base distant, so this may be a read error. The gene calls are TRBV24-1 and TRBJ1-5, with D possibly TRBD1 on 5 matching bases. CDR1 is KGHDR, CDR2 SFDVKD, per germline. The CDR3 totals 14 residues. Trimming cost V 3 bases and J 1 base, with 6 bases left between them. The CDR3 reads CATSDRDSNQPQHF. The DNA for the CDR3 is TGTGCCACCAGTGATAGGGACAGCAATCAGCCCCAGCATTTT.

A few counts support this clonotype. The V call is TRBV14, the J call TRBJ2-2; D ambiguous. The germline V gene has CDR1 SGHDN and CDR2 FVKESK. The germline V and J ends were trimmed by 0 bases and 3 bases, with 23 bases remaining between them. The CDR3 has 20 amino acids. This chain's CDR3 is CASSQDLDRAAISHTGELFF. The CDR3 nucleotides are TGTGCCAGCAGCCAAGACCTAGACCGTGCGGCAATATCACACACCGGGGAGCTGTTTTTT.

Remarks on this clonotype: A read error may account for a junction end that differs from germline. This chain uses TRBV18 with TRBJ2-6; D is unresolved. This CDR3 spans 14 amino acids. From germline, CDR1 is KGHSH and CDR2 LQKENI. Written as DNA, the CDR3 is TGTGACAGCTCCTCAGATAGCGGGGCCAACGTCCTGACTTTC. It specifies CDSSSDSGANVLTF.

The chain carries TRBV18 and TRBJ2-7; no clear D gene. Germline CDR1 is KGHSH and CDR2 is LQKENI. Between the trimmed V and J ends, which lost 2 bases and 3 bases, there was a span of 17 bases. The CDR3 covers 16 residues. The CDR3: CASSPIARLSDYEQYF. The DNA of the CDR3 is TGTGCCAGCTCACCAATTGCTAGACTTTCCGACTACGAGCAGTACTTC.